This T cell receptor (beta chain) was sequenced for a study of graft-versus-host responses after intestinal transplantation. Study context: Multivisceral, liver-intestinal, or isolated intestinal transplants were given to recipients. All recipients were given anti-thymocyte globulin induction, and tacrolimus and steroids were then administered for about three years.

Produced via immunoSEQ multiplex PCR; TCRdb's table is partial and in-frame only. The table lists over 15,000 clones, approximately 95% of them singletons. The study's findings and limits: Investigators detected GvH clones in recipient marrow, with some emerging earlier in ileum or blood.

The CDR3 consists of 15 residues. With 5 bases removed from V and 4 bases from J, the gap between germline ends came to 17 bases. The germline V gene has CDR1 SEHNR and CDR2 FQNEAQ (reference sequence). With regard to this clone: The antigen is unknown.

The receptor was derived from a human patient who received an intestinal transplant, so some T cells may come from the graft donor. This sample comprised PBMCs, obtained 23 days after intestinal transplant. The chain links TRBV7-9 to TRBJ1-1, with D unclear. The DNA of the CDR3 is TGTGCCAGCAGCCCCGCTGAGCGGGAGAGCACTGAAGCTTTCTTT. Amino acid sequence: CASSPAERESTEAFF.